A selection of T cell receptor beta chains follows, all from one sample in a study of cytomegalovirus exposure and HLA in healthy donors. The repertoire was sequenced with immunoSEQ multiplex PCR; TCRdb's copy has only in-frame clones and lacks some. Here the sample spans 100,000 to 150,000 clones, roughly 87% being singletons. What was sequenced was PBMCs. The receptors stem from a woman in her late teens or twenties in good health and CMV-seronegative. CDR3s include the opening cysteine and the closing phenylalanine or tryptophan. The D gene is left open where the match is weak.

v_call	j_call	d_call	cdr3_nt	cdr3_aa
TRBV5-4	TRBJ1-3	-	TGTGCCAGCAGCCAGGTGGGAAACACCATATATTTT	CASSQVGNTIYF
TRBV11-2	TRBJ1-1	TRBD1	TGTGCCAGCAGCCAGAGTGCGACAGGGGGCGGTGAAGCTTTCTTT	CASSQSATGGGEAFF
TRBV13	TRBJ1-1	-	TGTGCCAGCCGTCGGCAGGGTATCGGCACTGAAGCTTTCTTT	CASRRQGIGTEAFF
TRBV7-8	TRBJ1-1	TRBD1	TGTGCCAGCAGCTTAGTCCGGACAGGGGGCCTGACTGAAGCTTTCTTT	CASSLVRTGGLTEAFF
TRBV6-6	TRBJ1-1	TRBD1	TGTGCCAGCAGAGAACAGGGGAGGAACACTGAAGCTTTCTTT	CASREQGRNTEAFF
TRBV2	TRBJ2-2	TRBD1	TGTGCCAGCAGGGCTAGGGACAGGAACACCGGGGAGCTGTTTTTT	CASRARDRNTGELFF
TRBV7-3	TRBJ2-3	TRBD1	TGTGCCAGCAGCCGGACCGGGACAGGGTTTATCGCGCAGTATTTT	CASSRTGTGFIAQYF
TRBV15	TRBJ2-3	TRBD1	TGTGCCACCAGACAGGGGGTATTAGCAGATACGCAGTATTTT	CATRQGVLADTQYF
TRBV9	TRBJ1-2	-	TGTGCCAGCAGCGTAGCGGAGCCTAATCAGAATGGCTACACCTTC	CASSVAEPNQNGYTF
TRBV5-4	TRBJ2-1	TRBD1	TGTGCCAGCAGCCCAGGGGGAAGCTCCTACAATGAGCAGTTCTTC	CASSPGGSSYNEQFF
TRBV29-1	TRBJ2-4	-	TGCAGCGTTGATTTTCGCAGGGAAGGAGCCAAAAACATTCAGTACTTC	CSVDFRREGAKNIQYF